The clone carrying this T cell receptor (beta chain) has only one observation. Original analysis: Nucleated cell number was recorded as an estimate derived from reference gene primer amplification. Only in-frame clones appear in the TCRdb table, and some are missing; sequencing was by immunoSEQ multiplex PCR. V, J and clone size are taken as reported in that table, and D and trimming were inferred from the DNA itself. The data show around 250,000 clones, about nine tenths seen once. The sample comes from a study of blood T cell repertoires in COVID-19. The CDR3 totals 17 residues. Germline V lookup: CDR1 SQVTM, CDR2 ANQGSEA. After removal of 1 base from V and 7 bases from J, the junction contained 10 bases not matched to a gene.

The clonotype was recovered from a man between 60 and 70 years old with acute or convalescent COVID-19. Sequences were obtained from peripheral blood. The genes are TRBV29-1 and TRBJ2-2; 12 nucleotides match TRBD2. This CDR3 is CSVEGRLAGEEGGELFF. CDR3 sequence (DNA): TGCAGCGTTGAAGGAAGACTAGCGGGAGAAGAGGGCGGGGAGCTGTTTTTT.